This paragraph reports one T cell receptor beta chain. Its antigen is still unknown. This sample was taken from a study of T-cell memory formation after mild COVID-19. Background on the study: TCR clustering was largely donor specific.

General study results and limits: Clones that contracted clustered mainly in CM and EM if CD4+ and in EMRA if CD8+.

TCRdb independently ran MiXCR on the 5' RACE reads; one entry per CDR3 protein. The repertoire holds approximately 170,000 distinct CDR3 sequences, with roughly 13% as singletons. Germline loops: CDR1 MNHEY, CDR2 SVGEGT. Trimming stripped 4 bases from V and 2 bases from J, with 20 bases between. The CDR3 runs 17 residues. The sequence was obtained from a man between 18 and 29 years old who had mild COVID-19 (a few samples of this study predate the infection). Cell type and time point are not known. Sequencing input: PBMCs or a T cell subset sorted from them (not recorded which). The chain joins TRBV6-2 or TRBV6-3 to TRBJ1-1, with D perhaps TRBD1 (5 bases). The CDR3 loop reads CASSWGRAPGINTEAFF. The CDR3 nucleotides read TGTGCCAGCAGTTGGGGCAGGGCCCCCGGTATCAACACTGAAGCTTTCTTT.